This T cell receptor beta chain comes out of a study of cytomegalovirus exposure and HLA in healthy donors. The V gene's germline CDR1 is SGDLS and CDR2 YYNGEE. The V gene end was trimmed by 4 bases and the J gene end by 8 bases; junction bases not matched to a gene: 11. This CDR3 is built from 15 residues. The PCR employed 60 Vbeta primers together with 13 Jbeta primers. Libraries were prepared by immunoSEQ multiplex PCR; TCRdb keeps only in-frame clonotypes and omits some of them. The repertoire holds around 100,000 clones, with approximately 79% as singletons. This TCR came from a woman aged 60-75 years in good health and CMV-seropositive. Sequencing used PBMCs. This rearrangement joins TRBV9 to TRBJ2-3; TRBD1 aligns across 9 bases. This CDR3 is CASSPSPGTGSTQYF. CDR3 in DNA: TGTGCCAGCAGCCCGAGTCCCGGGACAGGGTCTACGCAGTATTTT.